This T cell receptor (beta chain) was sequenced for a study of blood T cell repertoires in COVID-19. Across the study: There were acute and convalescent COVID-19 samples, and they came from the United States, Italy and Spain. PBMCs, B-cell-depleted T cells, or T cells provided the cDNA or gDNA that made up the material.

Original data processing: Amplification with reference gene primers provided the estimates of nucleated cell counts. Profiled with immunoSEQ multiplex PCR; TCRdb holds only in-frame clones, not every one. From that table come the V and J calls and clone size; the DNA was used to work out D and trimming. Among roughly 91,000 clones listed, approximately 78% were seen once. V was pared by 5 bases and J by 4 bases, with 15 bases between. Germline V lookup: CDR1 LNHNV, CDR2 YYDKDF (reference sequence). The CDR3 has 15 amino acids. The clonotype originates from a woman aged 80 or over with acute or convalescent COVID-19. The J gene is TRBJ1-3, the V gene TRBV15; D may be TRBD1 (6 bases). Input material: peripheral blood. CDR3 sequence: CATSPRTVPGNTIYF. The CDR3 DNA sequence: TGTGCCACCAGCCCCCGGACAGTTCCAGGAAACACCATATATTTT.